The sequence of this T cell receptor (beta chain) was determined in a study of vaccination and CD4 T cells after COVID-19. Study outcomes and limitations: Convalescent patients' vaccine-specific clones were spike mono-reactive in 304 of 307 cases. Of the reactive clones in convalescent patients, a median roughly 86% showed up only post-vaccination.

Sample treatment: roughly ten-day PBMC culture with coronavirus spike peptide pools or control peptides (ViraFEST assay). The Oncomine TCR Beta short-read assay was what sequenced the DNA obtained from cultured CD4+ T cells. TCRdb independently ran MiXCR on the PCR reads; one entry per CDR3 protein. Counted here are approximately 24,000 distinct CDR3 sequences, 35% to 50% occurring once; the ten biggest clones make up 11%. CDR3 size: 13 residues. The V gene's germline CDR1 is SGHRS and CDR2 YFSETQ. Germline trimming cut 4 bases from V and 4 bases from J; bases unmatched to any gene: 4. A note on this clonotype: The antigen remains unidentified.

The chain recombines TRBV5-1 with TRBJ2-5; 7 positions match TRBD1. The sequence came from a human donor who had recovered from COVID-19. Sequencing used CD4+ T cells from blood, cultured in vitro. The CDR3 region is CASSTGQAETQYF. In nucleotides, the CDR3 is TGCGCCAGCAGCACCGGACAGGCAGAGACCCAGTACTTC.